These T cell receptor beta chains were read from a single sample in a study of blood T cell repertoires in COVID-19. The repertoire was sequenced with immunoSEQ multiplex PCR; TCRdb's copy has only in-frame clones and lacks some. This sample has around 450,000 clones, with approximately 90% found just once. Sequenced: peripheral blood. The origin of the receptors is a woman aged 25-40 years with acute or convalescent COVID-19. CDR3s include the opening cysteine and the closing phenylalanine or tryptophan. The D gene is left open where the match is weak. Some rows have no size entry. The others give once, few or many, or a class for an expanded clone.

>TRBV14|-|TRBJ2-7|-
CASSPGVIEQYF
TGTGCCAGCAGCCCGGGGGTTATCGAGCAGTACTTC
>TRBV7-8|-|TRBJ1-5|many
CASSFGGVLGNQPQHF
TGTGCCAGCAGCTTCGGAGGGGTTTTGGGGAATCAGCCCCAGCATTTT
>TRBV12-5|-|TRBJ2-2|-
CASGLEQANTGELFF
TGTGCTAGTGGTTTAGAACAAGCGAACACCGGGGAGCTGTTTTTT
>TRBV2|-|TRBJ2-7|-
CASSLMTGPIYEQYF
TGTGCCAGCAGCTTGATGACAGGACCGATCTACGAGCAGTACTTC
>TRBV13|-|TRBJ1-1|-
CASSSVPGHLNTEAFF
TGTGCCAGCAGCTCTGTACCGGGACACCTGAACACTGAAGCTTTCTTT
>TRBV14|-|TRBJ1-1|-
CASSPVRGARVVNTEAFF
TGTGCCAGCAGCCCAGTTCGGGGGGCGCGGGTCGTGAACACTGAAGCTTTCTTT
>TRBV24-1|TRBD1|TRBJ1-2|-
CATSDPGQGKNGYTF
TGTGCCACCAGTGACCCTGGACAGGGTAAAAATGGCTACACCTTC
>TRBV5-4|-|TRBJ1-1|-
CASSASRLNTEAFF
TGTGCCAGCAGCGCCTCTCGGTTGAACACTGAAGCTTTCTTT
>TRBV2|-|TRBJ1-2|-
CASSPYYDRVKNYGYTF
TGTGCCAGCAGTCCCTATTACGACAGAGTAAAAAACTATGGCTACACCTTC
>TRBV20-1|TRBD2|TRBJ2-3|-
CSASRRSGDTQYF
TGCAGTGCTAGTAGGAGGAGCGGGGACACGCAGTATTTT
>TRBV28|-|TRBJ1-2|-
CASSLGLDGSYGYTF
TGTGCCAGCAGTTTGGGACTCGACGGTTCCTATGGCTACACCTTC
>TRBV6-1|TRBD2|TRBJ2-2|-
CASSVGTKANTGELFF
TGTGCCAGCAGTGTCGGGACTAAAGCGAACACCGGGGAGCTGTTTTTT
>TRBV19|TRBD1|TRBJ2-1|-
CASSADRSSYNEQFF
TGTGCCAGTAGTGCGGACAGGAGCTCCTACAATGAGCAGTTCTTC
>TRBV9|TRBD1|TRBJ1-1|-
CASSAFDRGEAFF
TGTGCCAGCAGCGCCTTCGACAGGGGTGAAGCTTTCTTT
>TRBV28|-|TRBJ1-1|-
CASSLLAGAVGNTEAFF
TGTGCCAGCAGTTTATTGGCGGGGGCAGTTGGGAACACTGAAGCTTTCTTT
>TRBV4-1|-|TRBJ2-3|-
CASSQHPRGGTDTQYF
TGCGCCAGCAGCCAGCATCCTAGGGGTGGGACAGATACGCAGTATTTT
>TRBV11-2|TRBD2|TRBJ2-3|-
CASSRGTSGGGTDTQYF
TGTGCCAGCAGCCGAGGGACTAGCGGGGGGGGCACAGATACGCAGTATTTT
>TRBV5-6|-|TRBJ2-5|-
CASSLLGETQYF
TGTGCCAGCAGCTTGCTCGGAGAGACCCAGTACTTC
>TRBV2|TRBD1|TRBJ2-4|-
CASSRDRGPDIQYF
TGTGCCAGCAGTCGGGACAGGGGGCCGGACATTCAGTACTTC
>TRBV6-5|TRBD1|TRBJ2-7|-
CASTKTGTGVIEQYF
TGTGCCAGTACTAAAACCGGGACAGGGGTAATCGAGCAGTACTTC
>TRBV6-5|-|TRBJ1-6|-
CASSTGHGNSPLHF
TGTGCCAGCAGTACGGGACATGGGAATTCACCCCTCCACTTT
>TRBV9|-|TRBJ2-1|-
CASSVARTSAYNEQFF
TGTGCCAGCAGCGTAGCCCGGACTTCAGCCTACAATGAGCAGTTCTTC
>TRBV28|TRBD1|TRBJ1-3|-
CASRPATGGRGNTIYF
TGTGCCAGCAGACCAGCTACAGGGGGGAGAGGAAACACCATATATTTT
>TRBV7-9|-|TRBJ1-1|-
CASSFFRQILNTEAFF
TGTGCCAGCAGCTTTTTCAGACAGATACTAAACACTGAAGCTTTCTTT
>TRBV12-3/TRBV12-4|-|TRBJ2-7|-
CASSRLGAYEQYF
TGTGCCAGCAGTCGGCTCGGGGCCTACGAGCAGTACTTC
>TRBV2|-|TRBJ1-5|-
CASRGQYSNQPQHF
TGTGCCAGCAGGGGGCAATATAGCAATCAGCCCCAGCATTTT
>TRBV7-2|-|TRBJ1-2|few
CASSFSWASEGYTF
TGTGCCAGCAGCTTCTCTTGGGCGTCTGAGGGCTACACCTTC
>TRBV18|-|TRBJ1-5|-
CASSPLGGNQPQHF
TGTGCCAGCTCACCCCTCGGGGGTAATCAGCCCCAGCATTTT
>TRBV5-1|-|TRBJ1-1|-
CASSLVADSGTEAFF
TGCGCCAGCAGCTTGGTGGCCGATTCGGGAACTGAAGCTTTCTTT
>TRBV12-3/TRBV12-4|TRBD1|TRBJ1-5|few
CASSTGAERPQHF
TGTGCCAGCAGTACAGGGGCGGAGCGGCCCCAGCATTTT
>TRBV5-1|-|TRBJ2-7|-
CASRGGMGEQYF
TGCGCCAGCAGGGGGGGAATGGGCGAGCAGTACTTC
>TRBV29-1|-|TRBJ1-1|-
CSVEKLADTEAFF
TGCAGCGTTGAAAAGCTAGCGGACACTGAAGCTTTCTTT
>TRBV6-5|TRBD2|TRBJ2-3|-
CASSSPSGSTDTQYF
TGTGCCAGCAGTTCCCCTAGCGGTAGCACAGATACGCAGTATTTT
>TRBV6-5|-|TRBJ1-1|-
CASSPEWIGTEAFF
TGTGCCAGCAGCCCGGAGTGGATCGGCACTGAAGCTTTCTTT
>TRBV2|-|TRBJ2-3|-
CASRANTDTQYF
TGTGCCAGCAGAGCGAACACAGATACGCAGTATTTT
>TRBV24-1|-|TRBJ2-3|-
CATSDFRAGSTDTQYF
TGTGCCACCAGTGATTTTCGGGCGGGGAGCACAGATACGCAGTATTTT
>TRBV4-1|-|TRBJ2-7|-
CASSQLPGHEQYF
TGCGCCAGCAGCCAACTACCAGGGCACGAGCAGTACTTC
>TRBV7-2|-|TRBJ1-3|-
CASSAGSGHTRNTIYF
TGTGCCAGCAGCGCAGGCTCGGGACATACAAGAAACACCATATATTTT
>TRBV5-6|-|TRBJ2-5|once
CASRVLGGEETQYF
TGTGCCAGCAGGGTCCTAGGGGGAGAAGAGACCCAGTACTTC
>TRBV5-8|-|TRBJ1-5|-
CASSLWFTGTGSNQPQHF
TGTGCCAGCAGCTTGTGGTTCACAGGCACGGGTAGCAATCAGCCCCAGCATTTT
>TRBV30|-|TRBJ1-6|-
CAWSVRLGVNNSPLHF
TGTGCCTGGAGTGTACGGTTAGGGGTGAATAATTCACCCCTCCACTTT
>TRBV28|-|TRBJ1-2|-
CASSKTGLNYGYTF
TGTGCCAGCAGTAAGACAGGCCTTAACTATGGCTACACCTTC
>TRBV2|-|TRBJ2-1|-
CASSPGDEQFF
TGTGCCAGCAGCCCGGGGGATGAGCAGTTCTTC
>TRBV5-1|-|TRBJ1-5|-
CASSPAGGSNQPQHF
TGCGCCAGCAGCCCCGCGGGAGGTAGCAATCAGCCCCAGCATTTT
>TRBV3-1/TRBV3-2|-|TRBJ1-2|few
CASSRRGAQTNYGYTF
TGTGCCAGCAGCCGTCGCGGGGCACAAACAAACTATGGCTACACCTTC
>TRBV9|-|TRBJ1-3|-
CASSVGGRTLGNTIYF
TGTGCCAGCAGCGTGGGAGGCCGCACACTCGGGAACACCATATATTTT
>TRBV5-3|TRBD2|TRBJ2-1|-
CARSLGVAGYKEQFF
TGTGCCAGAAGCTTGGGGGTAGCGGGGTATAAAGAGCAGTTCTTC
>TRBV5-1|-|TRBJ2-3|-
CASRGELSTDTQYF
TGCGCCAGCAGAGGGGAACTTAGCACAGATACGCAGTATTTT
>TRBV28|-|TRBJ2-2|-
CASTQTKTNTGELFF
TGTGCCAGCACCCAGACAAAAACGAACACCGGGGAGCTGTTTTTT
>TRBV18|-|TRBJ1-2|few
CASSLVRGPLRDYGYTF
TGTGCCAGCTCCCTCGTCAGGGGACCCTTGAGGGACTATGGCTACACCTTC
>TRBV27|TRBD2|TRBJ2-5|-
CASSPQEVAGGLGVYTQYF
TGTGCCAGCAGCCCCCAGGAGGTAGCGGGGGGGCTAGGGGTTTATACCCAGTACTTC
>TRBV30|-|TRBJ1-2|-
CAWSRGMGDYGYTF
TGTGCCTGGAGCCGGGGTATGGGAGACTATGGCTACACCTTC
>TRBV5-5|TRBD2|TRBJ2-7|-
CASMSGGILNYEQYF
TGTGCCAGCATGAGCGGGGGGATTTTAAACTACGAGCAGTACTTC
>TRBV19|TRBD1|TRBJ2-1|-
CASSIDFGTGVQRNEQFF
TGTGCCAGTAGTATAGATTTTGGGACAGGGGTGCAGAGGAATGAGCAGTTCTTC
>TRBV28|-|TRBJ1-1|few
CASSFQNTEAFF
TGTGCCAGCAGTTTCCAGAACACTGAAGCTTTCTTT